This is a list of T cell receptor beta chains from one sample in a study of T cells expressing NK-cell markers. TCRdb processed the 5' RACE reads again and assigns one entry to each CDR3 protein, with no DNA. Here the sample table reports roughly 380,000 distinct CDR3 sequences. Sequencing was done on a sample of blood T cells: a sorted CD56 or NKG2C T cell subset, CD4+ or CD8+ T cells, or bulk PBMC T cells (not recorded which). These receptor sequences come from a man aged 18 to 69 in good health. CDR3s include the opening cysteine and the closing phenylalanine or tryptophan.

TRBV7-8	TRBJ2-3	CASSLALRGDYTDTQYF
TRBV6-1	TRBJ1-1	CASGRGEGLNTEAFF
TRBV12-3/TRBV12-4	TRBJ2-1	CASSNPGTGLQEQFF
TRBV25-1	TRBJ2-4	CASSDTTKNIQYF
TRBV6-1	TRBJ2-4	CASRRQGQGNIQYF
TRBV18	TRBJ1-6	CASSPTGSGSPLHF
TRBV6-2/TRBV6-3	TRBJ2-2	CASSFLQGSGELFF
TRBV14	TRBJ1-2	CASSQDLRQGEGGYTF
TRBV15	TRBJ2-6	CATSIQQGSGANVLTF
TRBV28	TRBJ2-4	CASTSRGAGLAKNIQYF
TRBV11-2	TRBJ2-7	CASSLGAREQYF
TRBV6-8	TRBJ2-6	CARTGVQLFSGANVLTF
TRBV7-2	TRBJ1-5	CASSKRGSRNQPQHF
TRBV15	TRBJ1-1	CATTAGENTEAFF
TRBV18	TRBJ2-7	CASSPAVDGYEQYF
TRBV3-1	TRBJ1-2	CASSQAGTGKNYGYTF
TRBV5-1	TRBJ1-6	CASSYAPDSPSPLHF
TRBV6-5	TRBJ2-7	CASEYSSGTAYEQYF
TRBV2	TRBJ1-2	CATKGGTGKYGYTF
TRBV5-1	TRBJ2-3	CASSLVLGGRTDTQYF
TRBV20-1	TRBJ1-2	CSARDRGYGYTF
TRBV4-1	TRBJ2-6	CASSPGQPNGANVLTF
TRBV28	TRBJ1-1	CASSPGTGKPFF
TRBV7-3	TRBJ2-3	CASSATGTRRPDTQYF
TRBV11-3	TRBJ2-5	CASSPGGGHSKTQYF
TRBV7-3	TRBJ2-3	CASSHKNSGGSTDTQYF
TRBV20-1	TRBJ1-1	CRAQGFSTEAFF
TRBV12-3/TRBV12-4	TRBJ1-6	CASSPPRRGTGSPLHF
TRBV2	TRBJ2-1	CASSATSGYYNEQFF
TRBV11-2	TRBJ2-2	CASSARQGVNTGELFF
TRBV7-3	TRBJ2-1	CASSAQASRATYNEQFF
TRBV5-1	TRBJ1-1	CASSEVVNTEAFF
TRBV6-1	TRBJ2-2	CASSEARIVGSGELFF
TRBV12-3/TRBV12-4	TRBJ2-5	CASSLAGDLQETQYF
TRBV6-1	TRBJ2-7	CASRPYSGGIYEQYF
TRBV12-3/TRBV12-4	TRBJ2-1	CASSFRDIRYNEQFF
TRBV27	TRBJ1-6	CASSLKAHWENSPLHF
TRBV6-1	TRBJ2-3	CASSRLAGWVQDTQYF
TRBV5-1	TRBJ1-2	CASSLGAQGNGYTF
TRBV6-1	TRBJ1-5	CASRLSETAKTNQPQHF
TRBV9	TRBJ2-3	CASSVRGEGPDTQYF
TRBV5-6	TRBJ2-7	CASIRTGGNEQYF
TRBV3-1	TRBJ2-1	CASSLDRGRNEQFF
TRBV25-1	TRBJ2-3	CASGQGLAFGTDTQYF
TRBV7-2	TRBJ2-7	CASSLARDRAHEQYF
TRBV7-2	TRBJ2-5	CASSRNSIQETQYF
TRBV12-5	TRBJ2-5	CASGLGSSPGYETQYF
TRBV7-3	TRBJ2-2	CASSLEARTGELFF
TRBV28	TRBJ2-6	CASRFWGRSSGANVLTF
TRBV3-1	TRBJ2-6	CASSPSHGRVHTNVLTF
TRBV4-1	TRBJ1-1	CASRAQGKGTEAFF
TRBV27	TRBJ1-6	CASSLRGTGRPSPLHF
TRBV20-1	TRBJ1-1	CRALQGNTEAFF
TRBV29-1	TRBJ2-2	CSVEENLDGELFF
TRBV20-1	TRBJ2-5	CSARGGLAGRETQYF